These 14 T cell receptor beta chains share one sample of origin, sequenced in a study of blood T cell repertoires in COVID-19. TCRdb's copy holds only in-frame clones and misses some; the assay was immunoSEQ multiplex PCR. This table holds tens of thousands of clones, 82% found once. The sequenced material came from peripheral blood. The receptor source for this set is a human donor in a cohort sampled during active COVID-19.

As concerns this clone: This may come from a read error, since a much larger clone is one base off. This chain connects TRBV5-1 to TRBJ1-2; D is unclear. CDR1 SGHRS and CDR2 YFSETQ come from the germline V gene. The V end lost 0 bases, the J end lost 4 bases, and 4 bases lay between the germline ends. The CDR3 runs 12 residues. For the CDR3, the DNA is TGCGCCAGCAGCTTGGACACCTATGGCTACACCTTC. It encodes CASSLDTYGYTF.

The rearrangement links TRBV12-3 or TRBV12-4 to TRBJ2-5; perhaps TRBD2 as D (5 bases). The V gene lost 5 bases and the J gene lost 5 bases, with 6 bases spanning the gap. This CDR3 contains 11 residues. The CDR3 protein is CASSRGETQYF. The CDR3 coding sequence is TGTGCCAGCAGTCGCGGGGAGACCCAGTACTTC.

J is TRBJ2-7 and V is TRBV5-4, with D hard to call. Germline CDR1 and CDR2: SGHNT and YYREEE (reference sequence). The CDR3 runs to 14 residues. Trimming cost V 1 base and J 2 bases, with 10 bases left between them. The CDR3 DNA is TGTGCCAGCAGCTTGATACAGAATACCTACGAGCAGTACTTC. Its protein product is CASSLIQNTYEQYF.

This rearrangement joins TRBV6-5 to TRBJ2-7; possible D gene TRBD1, 6 bases. Germline values: CDR1 MNHEY, CDR2 SVGAGI. This CDR3 is built from 13 residues. The germline V and J ends were trimmed by 7 bases and 3 bases, with 13 bases remaining between them. The CDR3 nucleotides are TGTGCCAGCAACGACAGGAATTTCTACGAGCAGTACTTC. This codes for CASNDRNFYEQYF.

The rearrangement uses TRBV10-2 and TRBJ1-1, with TRBD1 identical over 7 bases. V gave up 6 bases and J gave up 5 bases; unmatched junction bases: 6. Germline-derived CDR1 and CDR2 are WSHSY and SAAADI. This CDR3 has 13 amino acids. The DNA for the CDR3 is TGCGCCAGCAGGACCAGGGGGAGGACTGAAGCTTTCTTT. It encodes CASRTRGRTEAFF.

The rearrangement links TRBV9 to TRBJ2-7, with 7 bases matching TRBD1. Germline V lookup: CDR1 SGDLS, CDR2 YYNGEE. This CDR3 spans 14 amino acids. Trimming at V came to 4 bases and at J to 4 bases, leaving 8 bases not matched to a gene. The CDR3 region has the DNA TGTGCCAGCAGCCTGCAAGGGGGCAGGTACGAGCAGTACTTC. Its protein is CASSLQGGRYEQYF.

The chain joins TRBV6-6 to TRBJ2-2; TRBD1 might be the D (6 bases). The CDR3 spans 16 residues. Deletions cut 7 bases from V and 5 bases from J, with 20 bases between. Looked up from germline, CDR1 is MNHNY and CDR2 is SVGAGI (reference sequence). CDR3 protein: CASTNGNGRGTGELFF. For the CDR3, the DNA is TGTGCCAGCACTAACGGGAACGGCAGGGGAACCGGGGAGCTGTTTTTT.

J is TRBJ2-7 and V is TRBV5-1, with 9 positions matching TRBD1. CDR1 is SGHRS and CDR2 is YFSETQ in the germline V gene. V lost 2 bases to trimming and J lost 4 bases; unmatched junction nucleotides: 7. The length of the CDR3 is 15 residues. The CDR3 DNA is TGCGCCAGCAGCTTCAACGCGGGACAGGGTTACGAGCAGTACTTC. Translated, it gives CASSFNAGQGYEQYF.

This chain connects TRBV11-3 to TRBJ2-7; possibly TRBD1 for D (6 bases). The CDR3 spans 12 residues. Per the germline V gene, CDR1 is SGHNT and CDR2 is YENEEA. The V end was cut by 4 bases, the J end by 4 bases, with 8 bases between. The CDR3 loop reads CASSSQGYEQYF. The CDR3 DNA follows: TGTGCCAGCAGCTCCCAGGGGTACGAGCAGTACTTC.

V and J are TRBV19 and TRBJ1-3; TRBD1 agrees at 7 bases. Unmatched junction bases numbered 18, after V lost 4 bases and J lost 0 bases. Germline values: CDR1 LNHDA, CDR2 SQIVND (reference sequence). CDR3 length equals 20 residues. In DNA form, the CDR3 reads TGTGCCAGTAGTAACCCTGACAGGGACTGGATTTCGAGCTCTGGAAACACCATATATTTT. Translated: CASSNPDRDWISSSGNTIYF.

This chain links TRBV7-2 with TRBJ1-1; 8 bases align to TRBD1. This CDR3 has 14 residues. Looked up from germline, CDR1 is SGHTA and CDR2 is FQGNSA. J gave up 5 bases and V 5 bases, and 7 bases lay outside the gene matches. Here the CDR3 reads CASSPRQGRTEAFF. The DNA of the CDR3 is TGTGCCAGCAGCCCGAGACAGGGGCGTACTGAAGCTTTCTTT.

The rearrangement links TRBV5-1 to TRBJ1-4; 9 positions agree with TRBD1. J was trimmed by 8 bases and V by 3 bases; bases with no gene match: 14. The CDR3 contains 17 residues. The germline V gene has CDR1 SGHRS and CDR2 YFSETQ. The CDR3 DNA is TGCGCCAGCAGCTCTGTCCCGGGACAGGGTAAAAAGGAAAAACTGTTTTTT. Its translation is CASSSVPGQGKKEKLFF. Complete variable domain (other parts from reference TRBV5-1 and TRBJ1-4): KAGVTQTPRYLIKTRGQQVTLSCSPISGHRSVSWYQQTPGQGLQFLFEYFSETQRNKGNFPGRFSGRQFSNSRSEMNVSTLELGDSALYLCASSSVPGQGKKEKLFFGSGTQLSVL.

The V gene is TRBV5-6, the J gene TRBJ1-1, with a possible D match to TRBD1 (5 bases). The germline V gene encodes CDR1 SGHDT and CDR2 YYEEEE. With 4 bases removed from V and 6 bases from J, the gap between germline ends came to 10 bases. The CDR3 sequence is 12 residues long. The CDR3 nucleotides read TGTGCCAGCAGCGCGGCGGGACCTGAAGCTTTCTTT. Translation gives CASSAAGPEAFF.

This clone turned up a few times. The rearrangement uses TRBV4-1 and TRBJ1-2, with D possibly being TRBD1 (5 bases). The CDR3 loop spans 13 amino acids. V shed 4 bases and J shed 2 bases, with 8 bases lying between them. CDR1 is MGHRA, CDR2 YSYEKL, per germline. The CDR3 is CASSLRQNYGYTF. The DNA of the CDR3 is TGCGCCAGCAGCCTCAGACAGAACTATGGCTACACCTTC.